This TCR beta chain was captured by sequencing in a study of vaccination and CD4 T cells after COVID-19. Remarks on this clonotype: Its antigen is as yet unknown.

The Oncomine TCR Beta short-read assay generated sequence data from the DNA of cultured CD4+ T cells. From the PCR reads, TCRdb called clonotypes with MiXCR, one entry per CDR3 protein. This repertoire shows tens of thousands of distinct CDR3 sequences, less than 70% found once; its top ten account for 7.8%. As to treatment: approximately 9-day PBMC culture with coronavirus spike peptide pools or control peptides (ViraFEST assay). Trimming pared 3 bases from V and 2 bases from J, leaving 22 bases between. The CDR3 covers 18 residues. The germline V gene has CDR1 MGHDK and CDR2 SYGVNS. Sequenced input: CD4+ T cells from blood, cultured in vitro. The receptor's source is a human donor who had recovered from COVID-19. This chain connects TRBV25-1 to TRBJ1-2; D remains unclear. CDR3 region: CASSDVGLSSGSNYGYTF. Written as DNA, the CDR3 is TGTGCCAGCAGTGACGTAGGCTTGTCATCAGGCTCGAACTATGGCTACACCTTC.